This entry describes one T cell receptor beta chain. Antigen: not known. All the people who gave samples were healthy bone marrow donors. With 4 bases clipped from V and 5 bases from J, the junction kept 14 bases outside the gene matches. The CDR3 spans 16 residues. CDR1 and CDR2 from the germline V gene are SGHRS and YFSETQ. These data come from a study of cytomegalovirus exposure and HLA in healthy donors. General study points: What was likely a sequencing artifact was a cluster of highly shared sequence variants. In a later analysis, HLA-associated TCR beta chains were more clonally expanded than equally common others. The study had only CMV serostatus as immune exposure information.

PCR employed 60 Vbeta and 13 Jbeta primers. Measured with immunoSEQ multiplex PCR; TCRdb has only the in-frame clones, and not every one. The table has 150,000 to 200,000 clones, roughly four fifths seen once; the top ten hold about 1.6%. V usage is TRBV5-1 and J usage is TRBJ2-7; the match to TRBD1 covers 8 bases. The receptor was isolated from a man aged 40-55 years in good health and CMV-seronegative. Specimen: PBMCs. The CDR3 protein is CASSPPPRTGPHEQYV. As DNA, the CDR3 is TGCGCCAGCAGCCCGCCCCCCCGGACAGGGCCCCACGAGCAGTACGTC.